These T cell receptor beta chains were read from a single sample in a study of identical twins. TCRdb redid the calling of the 5' RACE reads with MiXCR, one entry per CDR3 protein. The sample consists of around 670,000 distinct CDR3 sequences, 5.5% to 6.5% of them appearing once. Sample: naive T cells sorted from blood. Receptors were obtained from a man aged 18 to 30 in good health. CDR3s include the opening cysteine and the closing phenylalanine or tryptophan. The D gene is left open where the match is weak. Not all rows give a size; the values are once, few, many and, for expanded clones, a class.

V,J,D,size,CDR3,DNA
TRBV6-2/TRBV6-3,TRBJ2-2,-,many,CASSYLGGSDTGELFF,TGTGCCAGCAGTTACCTCGGGGGCTCGGACACCGGGGAGCTGTTTTTT
TRBV25-1,TRBJ1-5,-,many,CASSELDRSQPQHF,TGTGCCAGCAGTGAATTGGACCGGAGTCAGCCCCAGCATTTT
TRBV4-2,TRBJ2-3,TRBD1,few,CASSQDGGQGTDTQYF,TGTGCCAGCAGCCAAGACGGGGGACAGGGCACAGATACGCAGTATTTT
TRBV20-1,TRBJ2-7,-,many,CSAGRSRGTTYEQYF,TGCAGTGCTGGAAGGAGCCGCGGGACAACCTACGAGCAGTACTTC
TRBV10-3,TRBJ1-3,-,many,CAISESGPGNTIYF,TGTGCCATCAGTGAGTCGGGTCCTGGAAACACCATATATTTT
TRBV12-3/TRBV12-4,TRBJ1-1,-,few,CASSPISSAEAFF,TGTGCCAGCAGCCCCATCTCGTCTGCTGAAGCTTTCTTT
TRBV18,TRBJ1-2,-,-,CASSELSGDAGYTF,TGTGCCAGCTCCGAACTATCCGGGGATGCTGGCTACACCTTC
TRBV29-1,TRBJ1-1,-,-,CSVRGRQNTEAFF,TGCAGCGTTCGGGGACGGCAGAACACTGAAGCTTTCTTT
TRBV12-3/TRBV12-4,TRBJ2-2,TRBD2,many,CASSEGGASGSTGELFF,TGTGCCAGCAGCGAAGGGGGGGCTAGCGGGAGCACCGGGGAGCTGTTTTTT
TRBV9,TRBJ2-1,-,-,CASSVGGSETYNEQFF,TGTGCCAGCAGCGTAGGGGGTAGCGAAACCTACAATGAGCAGTTCTTC
TRBV5-8,TRBJ2-5,TRBD1,-,CASSKAGQGAVETQYF,TGTGCCAGCAGCAAGGCTGGACAGGGGGCAGTGGAGACCCAGTACTTC
TRBV12-3/TRBV12-4,TRBJ2-5,-,many,CASSTRKIQETQYF,TGTGCCAGCAGTACCCGTAAAATCCAAGAGACCCAGTACTTC
TRBV19,TRBJ1-3,-,few,CASGSVGNTIYF,TGTGCCAGCGGGAGCGTTGGAAACACCATATATTTT
TRBV6-1,TRBJ2-5,TRBD2,many,CASSRPTSGTQETQYF,TGTGCCAGCAGCCGCCCGACTAGCGGGACTCAAGAGACCCAGTACTTC
TRBV18,TRBJ2-5,-,-,CASSLNTGKETQYF,TGTGCCAGCTCACTAAATACAGGGAAAGAGACCCAGTACTTC
TRBV20-1,TRBJ2-3,-,many,CSASLRYTQYF,TGCAGTGCTAGTCTGCGGTATACGCAGTATTTT
TRBV11-2,TRBJ2-7,-,-,CASSFGRQGAHEQYF,TGTGCCAGCAGCTTCGGTCGGCAGGGAGCCCACGAGCAGTACTTC
TRBV27,TRBJ2-5,TRBD2,many,CASSPMTSGQETQYF,TGTGCCAGCAGCCCGATGACTAGCGGACAAGAGACCCAGTACTTC
TRBV7-8,TRBJ2-1,TRBD2,many,CASSLAGGRSEQFF,TGTGCCAGCAGCTTAGCGGGAGGGCGGAGTGAGCAGTTCTTC
TRBV12-3/TRBV12-4,TRBJ2-3,TRBD1,many,CASTETGGEGADTQYF,TGTGCCAGCACGGAAACAGGGGGCGAAGGGGCAGATACGCAGTATTTT
TRBV12-3/TRBV12-4,TRBJ2-1,TRBD2,many,CASSLASGRPEQFF,TGTGCCAGCAGTTTGGCTAGCGGGAGACCTGAGCAGTTCTTC
TRBV11-2,TRBJ2-1,-,many,CASSPDAYNEQFF,TGTGCCAGCAGCCCCGACGCGTACAATGAGCAGTTCTTC
TRBV6-2/TRBV6-3,TRBJ2-1,-,-,CASTPTASYNEQFF,TGTGCCAGCACCCCGACTGCCTCCTACAATGAGCAGTTCTTC
TRBV4-2,TRBJ2-2,TRBD2,many,CASSQDEREGNTGELFF,TGTGCCAGCAGCCAAGATGAAAGGGAGGGGAACACCGGGGAGCTGTTTTTT
TRBV2,TRBJ2-1,-,-,CASSDGPTVSYNEQFF,TGTGCCAGCAGTGACGGGCCGACTGTTTCCTACAATGAGCAGTTCTTC
TRBV21-1,TRBJ2-1,-,many,CASRDSDRGPSGYNEQFF,TGTGCCAGCCGCGACTCGGACAGGGGGCCTAGCGGATACAATGAGCAGTTCTTC
TRBV5-1,TRBJ2-4,TRBD1,few,CASSKPPQGPLLAKNIQYF,TGCGCCAGCAGCAAACCACCACAGGGGCCATTACTAGCCAAAAACATTCAGTACTTC
TRBV20-1,TRBJ1-1,-,-,CSALGGFSTEAFF,TGCAGTGCTCTAGGGGGGTTTAGCACTGAAGCTTTCTTT
TRBV12-3/TRBV12-4,TRBJ2-3,TRBD2,many,CASSPIMRTSGPTDTQYF,TGTGCCAGCAGTCCAATTATGAGGACTAGCGGCCCCACAGATACGCAGTATTTT
TRBV29-1,TRBJ2-2,-,many,CSVADGELFF,TGCAGCGTTGCGGACGGGGAGCTGTTTTTT
TRBV6-5,TRBJ2-2,-,-,CASSYGFPGRTGELFF,TGTGCCAGCAGTTACGGGTTCCCGGGGAGAACCGGGGAGCTGTTTTTT
TRBV12-3/TRBV12-4,TRBJ1-4,-,-,CASSLGVTFETNEKLFF,TGTGCCAGCAGTTTAGGTGTGACATTTGAAACTAATGAAAAACTGTTTTTT
TRBV5-1,TRBJ2-3,-,many,CASSAPSGRVDTQYF,TGCGCCAGCAGCGCGCCGAGCGGAAGAGTGGATACGCAGTATTTT
TRBV6-2/TRBV6-3,TRBJ2-7,-,-,CASSPDTWEQYF,TGTGCCAGCAGCCCCGACACTTGGGAGCAGTACTTC
TRBV11-2,TRBJ2-1,-,-,CASSSTRLDNEQFF,TGTGCCAGCAGCTCTACGCGTCTAGACAATGAGCAGTTCTTC
TRBV20-1,TRBJ2-7,TRBD1,many,CSASFRGLYEQYF,TGCAGTGCTAGTTTCAGGGGGCTGTACGAGCAGTACTTC
TRBV5-8,TRBJ2-6,-,many,CASSLGGQGANVLTF,TGTGCCAGCAGCTTGGGAGGGCAAGGGGCCAACGTCCTGACTTTC
TRBV30,TRBJ1-5,-,few,CAWSVGMDQPQHF,TGTGCCTGGAGTGTTGGGATGGATCAGCCCCAGCATTTT
TRBV6-1,TRBJ1-1,-,many,CASSAQNIQGEAFF,TGTGCCAGCAGTGCCCAGAACATCCAGGGAGAAGCTTTCTTT
TRBV2,TRBJ2-7,TRBD1,few,CASKDRGTARYEQYF,TGTGCCAGCAAGGACAGGGGGACCGCTCGGTACGAGCAGTACTTC
TRBV5-1,TRBJ2-1,TRBD2,few,CASSLGLAGEEFF,TGCGCCAGCAGCTTGGGACTAGCGGGAGAGGAGTTCTTC
TRBV20-1,TRBJ2-2,-,-,CSARGRQFTGELFF,TGCAGTGCTAGAGGTCGGCAGTTCACCGGGGAGCTGTTTTTT
TRBV20-1,TRBJ2-3,TRBD2,many,CSAQLGLAGTDTQYF,TGCAGTGCTCAACTTGGACTAGCGGGAACAGATACGCAGTATTTT
TRBV15,TRBJ2-7,-,few,CATSSRGSYEQYF,TGTGCCACCAGCAGTCGTGGCTCCTACGAGCAGTACTTC
TRBV28,TRBJ2-7,-,few,CASRQNPTYEQYF,TGTGCCAGCAGACAAAACCCAACCTACGAGCAGTACTTC
TRBV7-9,TRBJ1-4,-,many,CASSTQGSNEKLFF,TGTGCCAGCAGCACACAGGGTTCTAATGAAAAACTGTTTTTT
TRBV6-1,TRBJ2-1,-,few,CASSQGPASYNEQFF,TGTGCCAGCTCCCAGGGCCCAGCCTCCTACAATGAGCAGTTCTTC
TRBV5-1,TRBJ2-2,-,few,CASSFSGTKVTGELFF,TGCGCCAGCAGCTTCTCGGGGACAAAAGTGACCGGGGAGCTGTTTTTT
TRBV7-9,TRBJ2-1,-,-,CASSPGGWQFF,TGTGCCAGCAGCCCGGGCGGGTGGCAGTTCTTC
TRBV5-6,TRBJ1-2,-,many,CASRDPTGTDYGYTF,TGTGCCAGCAGGGACCCAACCGGGACGGACTATGGCTACACCTTC
TRBV27,TRBJ2-7,-,many,CASSLFRGDYEQYF,TGTGCCAGCAGTTTATTCAGGGGGGACTACGAGCAGTACTTC
TRBV7-6,TRBJ2-7,-,many,CASSLVRDSYEQYF,TGTGCCAGCAGCTTAGTCAGGGACTCCTACGAGCAGTACTTC
TRBV4-1,TRBJ1-3,-,-,CASSQGRGPGNTIYF,TGCGCCAGCAGCCAAGGCCGGGGACCAGGAAACACCATATATTTT
TRBV3-1,TRBJ1-1,-,-,CASSPQTKYTEAFF,TGTGCCAGCAGCCCCCAGACGAAGTACACTGAAGCTTTCTTT
TRBV3-1,TRBJ2-3,-,-,CASSQDRGHGDTQYF,TGTGCCAGCAGCCAAGATCGAGGGCACGGTGATACGCAGTATTTT